The 13 T cell receptor beta chains below come from one sample, sequenced in a study of shared clonotypes between healthy human individuals. Profiled with immunoSEQ multiplex PCR; TCRdb holds only in-frame clones, not every one. In the table there are some 690,000 clones, roughly 88% of which are singletons. Sequencing was done on a sample of memory CD8+ T cells from PBMCs. Stated subset: CD45RO+ cells pooled with CCR7-negative TemRA cells. Source of these receptors: a young man in good health. Some clones in this sample may be carry-over from other donors' samples.

V is TRBV9 and J is TRBJ1-2; the match to TRBD1 covers 8 bases. The CDR3 is 14 residues long. Germline V gene data show CDR1 as SGDLS and CDR2 as YYNGEE. After removal of 3 bases from V and 6 bases from J, the junction contained 7 bases not matched to a gene. The DNA for the CDR3 is TGTGCCAGCAGCGCCGGGACAGGTGTGAATGGCTACACCTTC. The encoded protein is CASSAGTGVNGYTF.

The V call is TRBV6-5, the J call TRBJ1-2; 8 nucleotides agree with TRBD1. This CDR3 is built from 14 residues. The trim removed 4 bases at V and 3 bases at J, leaving 4 bases unmatched. Germline assignment: CDR1 MNHEY and CDR2 SVGAGI. The CDR3 region is CASSFGQGYYGYTF. Here the CDR3 DNA reads TGTGCCAGCAGTTTCGGACAGGGCTACTATGGCTACACCTTC.

The J gene is TRBJ2-7, the V gene TRBV13; 7 nucleotides line up with TRBD1. The germline CDR1 and CDR2 sequences are PRHDT and FYEKMQ (reference sequence). Unmatched junction bases numbered 7, after V lost 5 bases and J lost 0 bases. The CDR3 is 15 amino acids. CDR3 DNA sequence: TGTGCCAGCAGCGCCACCGGGACAGACTCCTACGAGCAGTACTTC. It yields the protein CASSATGTDSYEQYF.

The chain links TRBV7-9 to TRBJ2-7; TRBD2 aligns across 7 bases. The germline CDR1 and CDR2 sequences are SEHNR and FQNEAQ (reference sequence). The ends lost 8 bases at V and 4 bases at J; junction bases unmatched: 11. This CDR3 spans 14 amino acids. DNA of the CDR3: TGTGCCAGCGTGCGGCTAGCGGCGCCTTACGAGCAGTACTTC. This encodes CASVRLAAPYEQYF. Variable domain in full (rest from reference TRBV7-9 and TRBJ2-7): DTGVSQNPRHKITKRGQNVTFRCDPISEHNRLYWYRQTLGQGPEFLTYFQNEAQLEKSRLLSDRFSAERPKGSFSTLEIQRTEQGDSAMYLCASVRLAAPYEQYFGPGTRLTVT.

The chain employs TRBV21-1 and TRBJ1-5. TRBV21-1 is deemed a pseudogene. This CDR3 has 15 amino acids. This CDR3 reads CASSKRYRGNQPQHF. CDR3 DNA sequence: TGTGCCAGCAGCAAAAGGTATAGAGGGAACCAGCCCCAGCATTTT.

This chain uses TRBV2 with TRBJ2-5, with D perhaps TRBD2 (5 bases). Germline V gives CDR1 SNHLY, CDR2 FYNNEI. The CDR3 sequence is 16 residues long. Trimming took 3 bases from V and 7 from J, leaving 21 bases between them. CDR3 DNA sequence: TGTGCCAGCAGTGACGGGGTGGTGCCTCTACTGCGGACCCAGTACTTC. The encoded protein is CASSDGVVPLLRTQYF.

J is TRBJ1-1 and V is TRBV28, with D tentatively TRBD1 (6 bases). There are 17 residues in the CDR3. The germline V gene has CDR1 MDHEN and CDR2 SYDVKM. Trimming left V 1 base short and J 6 bases short, with 21 bases between. DNA of the CDR3: TGTGCCAGCAGTTTATCCCTACAGGGTTATAAGGGCTCTGAAGCTTTCTTT. Protein sequence: CASSLSLQGYKGSEAFF.

With regard to this clone: Germline is not matched at one junction end, which may reflect a read error. The rearrangement joins TRBV7-8 to TRBJ2-1, with TRBD2 matching 11 bases. The CDR3 contains 15 residues. Germline-derived CDR1 and CDR2 are SGHVS and FQNEAQ. The CDR3 loop is CASSIAGGSYNEQFF. CDR3 bases: TGTGCCAGCAGCATAGCGGGAGGGTCCTACAATGAGCAGTTCTTC.

The CDR3 spells CASSLTSGNNEQYF. CDR3 DNA sequence: TGTGCCAGCAGTTTAACTAGCGGGAACAACGAGCAGTACTTC. The gene calls are TRBV27 and TRBJ2-7; 10 bases agree with TRBD2. The J segment lost 5 bases and the V segment lost 2 bases, leaving 3 bases of the junction unmatched. Germline V gives CDR1 MNHEY, CDR2 SMNVEV (reference sequence). The CDR3 totals 14 residues.

The chain carries TRBV7-8 and TRBJ2-3, with D maybe TRBD2 (6 bases). Per germline, CDR1 SGHVS and CDR2 FQNEAQ. V was pared by 2 bases and J by 5 bases, with 17 bases between. This CDR3 region has 16 residues. CDR3: CASSLPPGVARDTQYF. The CDR3, as DNA: TGTGCCAGCAGCTTACCCCCGGGGGTAGCCCGAGATACGCAGTATTTT.

The genes are TRBV6-4 and TRBJ2-3; D call uncertain. This CDR3 region has 14 residues. Germline V lookup: CDR1 MRHNA, CDR2 SNTAGT. Trimming took off 3 bases at V and 4 bases at J, with 11 bases between the two ends. The chain's CDR3 is CASSEGRGSDTQYF. For the CDR3, the DNA is TGTGCCAGCAGTGAAGGACGTGGGTCAGATACGCAGTATTTT.

This clone was seen a few times. The sample carries other DNA sequences with the same CDR3. The gene calls are TRBV9 and TRBJ1-1; no firm D call. CDR1 is SGDLS, CDR2 YYNGEE, per germline. The CDR3 is made up of 13 amino acids. The V gene lost 0 bases and the J gene lost 1 base, with 4 bases spanning the gap. Here the CDR3 DNA reads TGTGCCAGCAGCGTAGAAACGAACACTGAAGCTTTCTTT. This gives the protein CASSVETNTEAFF.

The chain couples TRBV14 to TRBJ2-5; D not resolved. Trimming took off 1 base at V and 4 bases at J, with 7 bases between the two ends. The CDR3 length is 13 residues. Germline CDR1 and CDR2: SGHDN and FVKESK. DNA for the CDR3: TGTGCCAGCAGCCAAGTCTTAGCAGAGACCCAGTACTTC. Its translation: CASSQVLAETQYF. Variable domain in full (rest from reference TRBV14 and TRBJ2-5): EAGVTQFPSHSVIEKGQTVTLRCDPISGHDNLYWYRRVMGKEIKFLLHFVKESKQDESGMPNNRFLAERTGGTYSTLKVQPAELEDSGVYFCASSQVLAETQYFGPGTRLLVL.